These 26 T cell receptor beta chains came from one sample sequenced in a study of neurological immune-mediated disorders. Documented time point: longitudinal time-point 1 (baseline). In TCRdb, the 5' RACE reads were re-called with MiXCR into one record per CDR3 protein. The sample yields under 90,000 distinct CDR3 sequences, roughly 10% seen once. The source material was PBMCs. The receptors come from a young man in good health.

This clonotype was seen ten or more times. This sequence joins TRBV7-9 and TRBJ2-5; TRBD2 agrees at 13 bases. V was pared by 4 bases and J by 2 bases, with 4 bases of the junction left unmatched. The CDR3 has 16 residues. Per the germline V gene, CDR1 is SEHNR and CDR2 is FQNEAQ (reference sequence). The CDR3, as DNA: TGTGCCAGCAGCTCGACTAGCGGGAGGTTACAAGAGACCCAGTACTTC. This encodes CASSSTSGRLQETQYF.

This clonotype occurred many times. The V gene is TRBV29-1, the J gene TRBJ2-2, with a possible D match to TRBD2 (5 bases). CDR3 length: 12 residues. V gave up 3 bases and J gave up 6 bases, with 8 bases separating them. Germline-derived CDR1 and CDR2 are SQVTM and ANQGSEA. The CDR3 nucleotides are TGCAGCGTTGATACCGGGGCCGGGGAGCTGTTTTTT. Translated: CSVDTGAGELFF.

Many counts were recorded for this clonotype. J is TRBJ2-2 and V is TRBV14; D remains unclear. The CDR3 has 12 amino acids. The ends were cut back, 4 bases at V and 6 bases at J, with 6 bases in the middle. From germline, CDR1 is SGHDN and CDR2 FVKESK. The CDR3 bases are TGTGCCAGCAGCCTTATAGCCGGGGAGCTGTTTTTT. As protein: CASSLIAGELFF. The full variable domain, in which reference TRBV14 and TRBJ2-2 provide the parts outside the CDR3, is EAGVTQFPSHSVIEKGQTVTLRCDPISGHDNLYWYRRVMGKEIKFLLHFVKESKQDESGMPNNRFLAERTGGTYSTLKVQPAELEDSGVYFCASSLIAGELFFGEGSRLTVL.

There are many counts of this clonotype. This chain uses TRBV5-4 with TRBJ2-1; TRBD2 is a possible D gene (6 bases). CDR1 is SGHNT, CDR2 YYREEE, per germline (reference sequence). The V gene lost 0 bases and the J gene lost 0 bases, with 13 bases spanning the gap. The CDR3 has 17 amino acids. The CDR3 DNA reads as TGTGCCAGCAGCTTGGACTTCCGGGGGAGCTCCTACAATGAGCAGTTCTTC. Its protein product is CASSLDFRGSSYNEQFF.

This clonotype appeared a few times. This chain joins TRBV18 and TRBJ2-7; 11 bases are a match to TRBD2. This CDR3 is 16 amino acids long. The V gene end was trimmed by 2 bases and the J gene end by 5 bases; junction bases not matched to a gene: 8. The germline V gene has CDR1 KGHSH and CDR2 LQKENI. CDR3 sequence (DNA): TGTGCCAGCTCACCAAGGAAACTAGCGGGGGTAAACGAGCAGTACTTC. It translates to CASSPRKLAGVNEQYF.

Concerning this clonotype itself: Being one base from a much bigger clone, this may be a read error. The rearrangement uses TRBV24-1 and TRBJ2-1; D is undetermined. The CDR3 is made up of 12 amino acids. Germline V CDR1 and CDR2: KGHDR, SFDVKD. V was clipped by 3 bases and J by 4 bases, with 3 bases between them. The CDR3 is CATSDTYNEQFF. The CDR3 DNA follows: TGTGCCACCAGTGATACTTACAATGAGCAGTTCTTC.

The sample holds many counts of this clonotype. This chain links TRBV9 with TRBJ2-5; D is unclear. This CDR3 has 14 residues. V shed 0 bases and J shed 1 base, with 7 bases lying between them. Germline CDR1 is SGDLS and CDR2 is YYNGEE. The CDR3 here is CASSVAGLQETQYF. CDR3 coding DNA: TGTGCCAGCAGCGTAGCTGGGCTCCAAGAGACCCAGTACTTC.

This clonotype was counted many times. The chain carries TRBV10-3 and TRBJ2-1, with 15 bases identical to TRBD2. Germline lookup yields CDR1 ENHRY and CDR2 SYGVKD. CDR3 length: 15 residues. V lost 4 bases, J lost 10 bases, and 5 bases stayed unmatched. The CDR3 DNA sequence: TGTGCCATCAGTGTAGGGACTAGCGGGAGGCCCGAGCAGTTCTTC. This codes for CAISVGTSGRPEQFF.

In regard to this clonotype: Being one base from a much bigger clone, this may be a read error. V gene TRBV3-1 combines with J gene TRBJ2-5; D unclear. The ends were cut back, 5 bases at V and 4 bases at J, with 14 bases in the middle. Germline CDR1 is LGHDT and CDR2 is YNNKEL (reference sequence). CDR3 length equals 14 residues. The CDR3 region is CASSFRGPVETQYF. The CDR3 DNA reads as TGTGCCAGCAGCTTCCGTGGGCCGGTAGAGACCCAGTACTTC.

This clonotype appeared many times. The chain uses TRBV7-9 and TRBJ1-4, with unresolved D. This CDR3 has 13 amino acids. From germline, CDR1 is SEHNR and CDR2 FQNEAQ (reference sequence). Trimming took off 7 bases at V and 3 bases at J, with 9 bases between the two ends. The CDR3 here is CASTPPSNEKLFF. CDR3 nucleotides: TGTGCCAGCACCCCCCCCTCTAATGAAAAACTGTTTTTT. Combining the CDR3 with reference TRBV7-9 and TRBJ1-4 gives the whole variable domain DTGVSQNPRHKITKRGQNVTFRCDPISEHNRLYWYRQTLGQGPEFLTYFQNEAQLEKSRLLSDRFSAERPKGSFSTLEIQRTEQGDSAMYLCASTPPSNEKLFFGSGTQLSVL.

This clonotype came up many times. V usage is TRBV5-1 and J usage is TRBJ2-3, with 8 bases lining up with TRBD2. V shed 3 bases, J shed 3 bases, and the junction held 3 bases outside the gene matches. This CDR3 has 14 residues. Germline V gives CDR1 SGHRS, CDR2 YFSETQ. CDR3 in amino acids: CASSSAGVTDTQYF. Here the CDR3 DNA reads TGCGCCAGCAGCTCAGCGGGAGTTACAGATACGCAGTATTTT.

In its sample, this clonotype was seen many times. The chain employs TRBV11-2 and TRBJ2-1; tentatively, D is TRBD1 (6 bases). V was trimmed by 2 bases and J by 6 bases, leaving 14 bases between them. This CDR3 has 15 amino acids. Germline lookup yields CDR1 SGHAT and CDR2 FQNNGV. The CDR3 spells CASSLRPGAGNEQFF. CDR3 nucleotide sequence: TGTGCCAGCAGCTTAAGGCCAGGGGCTGGCAATGAGCAGTTCTTC.

This clonotype was recorded many times. The chain links TRBV4-1 to TRBJ2-1, with 7 bases lining up with TRBD2. The CDR3 spans 15 residues. Germline CDR1 reads MGHRA; CDR2 reads YSYEKL. With 5 bases clipped from V and 2 bases from J, the junction kept 6 bases outside the gene matches. CDR3 loop: CASSLAGPTYNEQFF. The CDR3 region has the DNA TGCGCCAGCAGCTTAGCGGGCCCCACCTACAATGAGCAGTTCTTC.

Many counts were recorded for this clonotype. The chain is built from TRBV18 and TRBJ1-1; D not certain. The germline V gene has CDR1 KGHSH and CDR2 LQKENI. The V end lost 6 bases, the J end lost 6 bases, and 14 bases lay between the germline ends. The CDR3 is 13 residues long. The DNA of the CDR3 is TGTGCCAGCTCCCTCGAGAAACGAGCTGAAGCTTTCTTT. Amino acids: CASSLEKRAEAFF. Variable domain in full (rest from reference TRBV18 and TRBJ1-1): NAGVMQNPRHLVRRRGQEARLRCSPMKGHSHVYWYRQLPEEGLKFMVYLQKENIIDESGMPKERFSAEFPKEGPSILRIQQVVRGDSAAYFCASSLEKRAEAFFGQGTRLTVV.

This clonotype was seen ten or more times. The chain joins TRBV9 to TRBJ2-7, with D hard to call. V lost 0 bases and J 2 bases, leaving 12 bases between the germline ends. CDR1 and CDR2 from the germline V gene are SGDLS and YYNGEE. The CDR3 is 15 amino acids. The CDR3 protein is CASSVGGRLAYEQYF. The CDR3 coding sequence is TGTGCCAGCAGCGTAGGGGGTCGGCTAGCCTACGAGCAGTACTTC.

This clonotype has a count of ten or more. The V call is TRBV24-1, the J call TRBJ2-3, with a possible D match to TRBD2 (5 bases). Germline values: CDR1 KGHDR, CDR2 SFDVKD. This CDR3 region has 14 residues. Trimming removed 4 bases at V and 1 base at J, with 8 bases between. The CDR3 nucleotides read TGTGCCACCAGTGACGACGGGGGCACAGATACGCAGTATTTT. As protein: CATSDDGGTDTQYF.

This clonotype was detected many times. V and J are TRBV5-6 and TRBJ2-2; no clear D. Trimming pared 4 bases from V and 3 bases from J, leaving 16 bases between. The CDR3 length is 16 residues. Germline V gene lookup returns CDR1 SGHDT and CDR2 YYEEEE. The CDR3 protein is CASSRLGSGHTGELFF. The CDR3 coding sequence is TGTGCCAGCAGCCGCCTCGGCTCTGGCCACACCGGGGAGCTGTTTTTT. Combining the CDR3 with reference TRBV5-6 and TRBJ2-2 gives the whole variable domain DAGVTQSPTHLIKTRGQQVTLRCSPKSGHDTVSWYQQALGQGPQFIFQYYEEEERQRGNFPDRFSGHQFPNYSSELNVNALLLGDSALYLCASSRLGSGHTGELFFGEGSRLTVL.

This clonotype was seen many times. The V and J genes are TRBV24-1 and TRBJ2-4, with 7 bases that match TRBD2. The CDR3 is made up of 13 amino acids. Germline trimming cut 4 bases from V and 6 bases from J; bases unmatched to any gene: 2. Germline values: CDR1 KGHDR, CDR2 SFDVKD. The CDR3 reads CATSESSGNIQYF. The CDR3 DNA sequence: TGTGCCACCAGTGAATCTAGCGGAAACATTCAGTACTTC.

The chain recombines TRBV5-1 with TRBJ2-7; D is unresolved. Germline values: CDR1 SGHRS, CDR2 YFSETQ. V shed 0 bases and J shed 2 bases, with 6 bases lying between them. The CDR3 runs to 13 residues. The CDR3 reads CASSLVAAYEQYF. The CDR3 nucleotides are TGCGCCAGCAGCTTGGTGGCGGCCTACGAGCAGTACTTC.

This clonotype occurred many times. The V gene is TRBV29-1, the J gene TRBJ2-1, with TRBD2 matching 9 bases. Germline V gives CDR1 SQVTM, CDR2 ANQGSEA. V lost 7 bases, J lost 6 bases, and 13 bases stayed unmatched. The CDR3 is 15 residues long. The CDR3 DNA follows: TGCAGCGGCTACTTCAGCGGGAGGTCGGGCAATGAGCAGTTCTTC. As protein: CSGYFSGRSGNEQFF.

This clonotype occurred many times. This chain connects TRBV5-1 to TRBJ2-7; 12 bases map to TRBD2. The CDR3 is made up of 16 amino acids. With 5 bases clipped from V and 1 base from J, the junction kept 7 bases outside the gene matches. Per germline, CDR1 SGHRS and CDR2 YFSETQ. The CDR3 coding sequence is TGCGCCAGCAGTCCCGGGACTAGCGGGCCGTCCTACGAGCAGTACTTC. It specifies CASSPGTSGPSYEQYF.

This clonotype came up many times. The chain employs TRBV5-1 and TRBJ2-1; TRBD2 matches 10 bases. The CDR3 is 20 amino acids. V lost 0 bases to trimming and J lost 2 bases; unmatched junction nucleotides: 14. CDR1 SGHRS and CDR2 YFSETQ come from the germline V gene. Here the CDR3 DNA reads TGCGCCAGCAGCTTGGCCCCCCCCAGGAGCGGGAGGGACACCTACAATGAGCAGTTCTTC. Amino acid sequence: CASSLAPPRSGRDTYNEQFF.

The chain employs TRBV28 and TRBJ2-7; 10 bases agree with TRBD2. This CDR3 contains 15 residues. V lost 5 bases and J lost 0; bases outside the gene matches: 4. The V gene's germline CDR1 is MDHEN and CDR2 SYDVKM. The CDR3 DNA reads TGTGCCAGCAGTGGGACTAGCGCAAGCTCCTACGAGCAGTACTTC. It translates to CASSGTSASSYEQYF.

This clonotype showed up many times. CDR3 protein: CASSDYRVGGANVLTF. The DNA for the CDR3 is TGCGCCAGCAGCGACTACAGGGTGGGTGGGGCCAACGTCCTGACTTTC. The chain links TRBV5-1 to TRBJ2-6, with TRBD1 as a possible D gene (6 bases). The germline V gene has CDR1 SGHRS and CDR2 YFSETQ. The CDR3 totals 16 residues. V gave up 4 bases and J gave up 3 bases, with 14 bases separating them. The whole variable domain, remainder taken from reference TRBV5-1 and TRBJ2-6, is KAGVTQTPRYLIKTRGQQVTLSCSPISGHRSVSWYQQTPGQGLQFLFEYFSETQRNKGNFPGRFSGRQFSNSRSEMNVSTLELGDSALYLCASSDYRVGGANVLTFGAGSRLTVL.

Ten or more counts support this clonotype. The rearrangement joins TRBV20-1 to TRBJ2-7; no firm D call. V was pared by 3 bases and J by 0 bases, with 12 bases between. CDR3 length: 14 residues. Germline V gene lookup returns CDR1 DFQATT and CDR2 SNEGSKA (reference sequence). In DNA, the CDR3 is TGCAGTGCTAGGGGTTATAGGAGCTCCTACGAGCAGTACTTC. This gives the protein CSARGYRSSYEQYF.

This clonotype came up many times. This chain joins TRBV20-1 and TRBJ1-1; D is undetermined. There are 10 residues in the CDR3. Trimming left V 0 bases short and J 10 bases short, with 6 bases between. Germline-derived CDR1 and CDR2 are DFQATT and SNEGSKA (reference sequence). As DNA, the CDR3 is TGCAGTGCTAGAGATAATGTAGCTTTCTTT. Translated: CSARDNVAFF.